What follows are 17 T cell receptor beta chains derived from one specimen sequenced in a study of CD8 T cells in Susac syndrome. Roughly 0.45 to 1 ug RNA was reverse transcribed with random hexamers. TCRdb reprocessed the immunoSEQ multiplex PCR reads with MiXCR, giving one entry per CDR3 protein. Seen here are 350,000 to 550,000 distinct CDR3 sequences, around 83% observed once, and the top ten hold roughly 0.11%. Source material: CD8+ T cells from PBMCs. The source is a human donor with multiple sclerosis.

V and J are TRBV4-1 and TRBJ2-1; D gene uncertain. V was cut by 3 bases and J by 6 bases, with 9 bases left in between. Per the germline V gene, CDR1 is MGHRA and CDR2 is YSYEKL. The CDR3 length is 13 residues. The CDR3 region is CASSHSRTNEQFF. CDR3 sequence (DNA): TGCGCCAGCAGCCATTCCAGAACCAATGAGCAGTTCTTC.

This clonotype appeared a few times. Here the CDR3 reads CASSPVTGVNTEAFF. DNA for the CDR3: TGTGCCAGCAGTCCCGTGACAGGGGTGAACACTGAAGCTTTCTTT. V gene TRBV2 combines with J gene TRBJ1-1, with 8 nucleotides matching TRBD1. Trimming at V came to 5 bases and at J to 0 bases, leaving 5 bases not matched to a gene. This CDR3 is built from 15 residues. Germline values: CDR1 SNHLY, CDR2 FYNNEI.

This chain joins TRBV11-2 and TRBJ1-4; no clear D gene. Germline loops: CDR1 SGHAT, CDR2 FQNNGV. The CDR3 is 12 amino acids. V was cut by 0 bases and J by 11 bases, with 7 bases left in between. The CDR3 DNA follows: TGTGCCAGCAGCTTAGAAGCGGGGAAACTGTTTTTT. It translates to CASSLEAGKLFF.

This chain connects TRBV6-5 to TRBJ2-7, with D unresolved. CDR1 and CDR2 from the germline V gene are MNHEY and SVGAGI. Trimming cost V 2 bases and J 1 base, with 9 bases left between them. The CDR3 is made up of 14 amino acids. As DNA, the CDR3 is TGTGCCAGCAGTTACGGGCTCGGTTCCTACGAGCAGTACTTC. This gives the protein CASSYGLGSYEQYF.

The chain couples TRBV27 to TRBJ2-1, with 9 positions matching TRBD2. In germline, CDR1 is MNHEY, CDR2 SMNVEV (reference sequence). The J segment lost 2 bases and the V segment lost 5 bases, leaving 7 bases of the junction unmatched. The CDR3 extends over 16 amino acids. CDR3 residues: CASSRSGGITYNEQFF. For the CDR3, the DNA is TGTGCCAGCAGTCGCAGCGGGGGGATCACCTACAATGAGCAGTTCTTC.

DNA for the CDR3: TGTGCCAGCAGTTCGGGAGGCAGGGTAGGCTCACCCCTCCACTTT. Translated: CASSSGGRVGSPLHF. This sequence joins TRBV7-9 and TRBJ1-6; the D gene is possibly TRBD1 (5 bases). Germline V gene sequence: CDR1 SEHNR, CDR2 FQNEAQ (reference sequence). This CDR3 region has 15 residues. The ends were cut back, 6 bases at V and 10 bases at J, with 19 bases in the middle.

V usage is TRBV27 and J usage is TRBJ2-3, with TRBD1 matching over 9 bases. Germline V gene data show CDR1 as MNHEY and CDR2 as SMNVEV (reference sequence). V dropped 3 bases and J dropped 4; count of bases not matched to a gene: 5. The CDR3 has 15 residues. This CDR3 reads CASSFGTGLADTQYF. CDR3 nucleotides: TGTGCCAGCAGTTTCGGGACAGGGTTGGCAGATACGCAGTATTTT.

The rearrangement uses TRBV4-1 and TRBJ1-4; D perhaps matches TRBD1 (6 bases). The V end lost 3 bases, the J end lost 8 bases, and 19 bases lay between the germline ends. The CDR3 sequence is 16 residues long. Germline V CDR1 and CDR2: MGHRA, YSYEKL. CDR3 DNA sequence: TGCGCCAGCAGCCAGGTAGACTCAGGGGCTGGGGAAAAACTGTTTTTT. Protein: CASSQVDSGAGEKLFF.

This clonotype was counted only a few times. J is TRBJ1-2 and V is TRBV6-5; D gene unclear. V lost 4 bases and J 4 bases, leaving 10 bases between the germline ends. The CDR3 has 13 residues. Per the germline V gene, CDR1 is MNHEY and CDR2 is SVGAGI. CDR3 amino acids: CASSSPDLYGYTF. CDR3 in DNA: TGTGCCAGCAGTTCGCCGGACCTCTATGGCTACACCTTC.

This chain joins TRBV19 and TRBJ2-7; D gene unclear. Trimming stripped 3 bases from V and 4 bases from J, with 7 bases between. The germline V gene has CDR1 LNHDA and CDR2 SQIVND (reference sequence). This CDR3 contains 12 residues. The CDR3 DNA follows: TGTGCCAGTAGTATTTCGAGATACGAGCAGTACTTC. Its protein is CASSISRYEQYF.

The V gene is TRBV20-1, the J gene TRBJ2-1; TRBD1 matches 8 bases. The ends lost 3 bases at V and 5 bases at J; junction bases unmatched: 3. The CDR3 length is 13 residues. Germline V CDR1 and CDR2: DFQATT, SNEGSKA (reference sequence). CDR3 nucleotide sequence: TGCAGTGCTAGTAGGACAGGGAACAATGAGCAGTTCTTC. This codes for CSASRTGNNEQFF.

This chain joins TRBV5-1 and TRBJ2-1; 11 bases fit TRBD2. With 5 bases clipped from V and 6 bases from J, the junction kept 4 bases outside the gene matches. Germline V gene data show CDR1 as SGHRS and CDR2 as YFSETQ. The CDR3 spans 14 residues. The CDR3 sequence: CASSTSGSGNEQFF. CDR3 coding DNA: TGCGCCAGCAGTACTAGCGGGAGTGGCAATGAGCAGTTCTTC.

V gene TRBV27 combines with J gene TRBJ2-7; the D gene is possibly TRBD1 (5 bases). The CDR3 is 14 residues long. V lost 5 bases and J 2 bases, leaving 13 bases between the germline ends. Germline CDR1 and CDR2: MNHEY and SMNVEV (reference sequence). The CDR3 nucleotides are TGTGCCAGCAGTCTCCAGGGTAGTACCTACGAGCAGTACTTC. It specifies CASSLQGSTYEQYF.

This clonotype came up a few times. The chain is built from TRBV6-1 and TRBJ2-7, with D perhaps matching TRBD1 or TRBD2 (5 bases each). Germline values: CDR1 MNHNS, CDR2 SASEGT. The V and J ends lost 6 bases and 1 base respectively, with 13 bases between them. CDR3 size: 14 residues. This CDR3 is CASSPGLVSYEQYF. Written as DNA, the CDR3 is TGTGCCAGCAGCCCGGGGCTCGTTTCCTACGAGCAGTACTTC.

The V call is TRBV19, the J call TRBJ2-6; D gene unclear. CDR1 is LNHDA, CDR2 SQIVND, per germline (reference sequence). The CDR3 extends over 17 amino acids. With 3 bases removed from V and 0 bases from J, the gap between germline ends came to 12 bases. As DNA, the CDR3 is TGTGCCAGTAGTATCCCGGACCGAATCTCTGGGGCCAACGTCCTGACTTTC. Translating it yields CASSIPDRISGANVLTF. Full variable domain (remainder filled in from reference TRBV19 and TRBJ2-6): DGGITQSPKYLFRKEGQNVTLSCEQNLNHDAMYWYRQDPGQGLRLIYYSQIVNDFQKGDIAEGYSVSREKKESFPLTVTSAQKNPTAFYLCASSIPDRISGANVLTFGAGSRLTVL.

This clonotype has only one observation. The chain is built from TRBV20-1 and TRBJ1-5, with 8 bases matching TRBD1. From germline, CDR1 is DFQATT and CDR2 SNEGSKA (reference sequence). The CDR3 spans 15 residues. The junction had 11 bases not matched to a gene; V was cut back by 5 bases and J by 5 bases. The CDR3 coding sequence is TGCAGTGCTTCCTATCGCGCAGGGGGCCATCAGCCCCAGCATTTT. Amino acid sequence: CSASYRAGGHQPQHF.

This rearrangement joins TRBV6-5 to TRBJ2-1, with 9 bases matching TRBD2. Trimming at V came to 4 bases and at J to 6 bases, leaving 7 bases not matched to a gene. The CDR3 loop spans 15 amino acids. Germline CDR1 reads MNHEY; CDR2 reads SVGAGI. In DNA form, the CDR3 reads TGTGCCAGCAGTTCCACCGGGACTAGCCGCAATGAGCAGTTCTTC. Its translation: CASSSTGTSRNEQFF.